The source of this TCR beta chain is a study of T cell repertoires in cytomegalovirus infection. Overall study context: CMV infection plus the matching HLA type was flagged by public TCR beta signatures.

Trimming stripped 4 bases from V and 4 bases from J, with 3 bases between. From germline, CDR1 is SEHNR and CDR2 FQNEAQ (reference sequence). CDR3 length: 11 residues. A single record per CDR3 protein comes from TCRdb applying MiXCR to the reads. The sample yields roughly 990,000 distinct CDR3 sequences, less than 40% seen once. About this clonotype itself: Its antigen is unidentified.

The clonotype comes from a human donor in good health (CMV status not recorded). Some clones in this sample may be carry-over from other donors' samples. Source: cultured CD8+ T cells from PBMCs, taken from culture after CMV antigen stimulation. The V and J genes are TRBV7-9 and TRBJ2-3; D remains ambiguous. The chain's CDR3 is CASSWADTQYF. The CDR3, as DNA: TGTGCCAGCAGCTGGGCAGATACGCAGTATTTT.